The 6 T cell receptor beta chains below all came from one sample that was sequenced in a study of T cells in Graves' hyperthyroidism and ophthalmopathy. Amplification targeted TCR beta CDR3 regions from RNA transcripts. Researchers ran a first-round RT-PCR on the TCR CDR3 using the HTBI primer set. TCRdb processed the multiplex PCR reads anew with MiXCR; each CDR3 protein has one entry. Of roughly 260,000 distinct CDR3 sequences listed, approximately 14% are singletons. The specimen was blood. The receptors stem from a middle-aged woman with Graves' hyperthyroidism that later progressed to Graves' ophthalmopathy.

The chain carries TRBV4-1 and TRBJ1-1, with D perhaps TRBD1 (6 bases). V was trimmed by 1 base and J by 8 bases, leaving 20 bases between them. Germline V gene sequence: CDR1 MGHRA, CDR2 YSYEKL. The CDR3 is 16 residues long. CDR3 coding DNA: TGCGCCAGCAGCCAAGGGACTAGCCACAGGGTCCTGGAAGCTTTCTTT. This gives the protein CASSQGTSHRVLEAFF.

This clonotype came up many times. V is TRBV2 and J is TRBJ1-1; the match to TRBD1 covers 8 bases. Looked up from germline, CDR1 is SNHLY and CDR2 is FYNNEI. This CDR3 is 12 amino acids long. V shed 4 bases and J 5 bases; nucleotides not matched to a gene: 0. CDR3 amino acids: CASSGQGTEAFF. For the CDR3, the DNA is TGTGCCAGCAGTGGACAGGGGACTGAAGCTTTCTTT.

In its sample, this clonotype was seen many times. V is TRBV7-3 and J is TRBJ2-2; D gene uncertain. The CDR3 is 13 residues long. Germline V gene sequence: CDR1 SGHTA, CDR2 FQGTGA. Trimming removed 2 bases at V and 7 bases at J, with 8 bases between. The CDR3 loop is CASSLEASGELFF. The CDR3 nucleotides read TGTGCCAGCAGCTTAGAGGCTAGCGGGGAGCTGTTTTTT.

This clonotype was observed a handful of times. The rearrangement links TRBV4-1 to TRBJ2-1; D is ambiguous. Germline loops: CDR1 MGHRA, CDR2 YSYEKL. The V end lost 4 bases, the J end lost 6 bases, and 10 bases lay between the germline ends. This CDR3 contains 13 residues. This CDR3 reads CASSRTLGNEQFF. The DNA of the CDR3 is TGCGCCAGCAGCCGAACCTTGGGCAATGAGCAGTTCTTC.

This clonotype showed up many times. The V gene is TRBV5-1, the J gene TRBJ2-6, with D hard to call. The germline CDR1 and CDR2 sequences are SGHRS and YFSETQ. Trimming removed 4 bases from V and 3 bases from J, with 8 bases in between. The CDR3 has 14 amino acids. The DNA for the CDR3 is TGCGCCAGCAGCCCCCAAGGTGGGGCCAACGTCCTGACTTTC. Translating it yields CASSPQGGANVLTF. The full variable domain, in which reference TRBV5-1 and TRBJ2-6 provide the parts outside the CDR3, is KAGVTQTPRYLIKTRGQQVTLSCSPISGHRSVSWYQQTPGQGLQFLFEYFSETQRNKGNFPGRFSGRQFSNSRSEMNVSTLELGDSALYLCASSPQGGANVLTFGAGSRLTVL.

This clonotype has a count of ten or more. The genes are TRBV7-2 and TRBJ1-2; D not certain. Deletions cut 0 bases from V and 4 bases from J, with 9 bases between. The CDR3 contains 14 residues. CDR1 is SGHTA, CDR2 FQGNSA, per germline. The CDR3 DNA sequence: TGTGCCAGCAGCTTAGCGACGGTTAGCTATGGCTACACCTTC. Its translation: CASSLATVSYGYTF.